This TCR beta chain was profiled in a study of control samples from healthy donors and cancer patients. There are a few counts of this clone. The junction differs from germline at one of its ends, possibly a read error. This CDR3 comprises 14 residues. Germline CDR1 reads SNHLY; CDR2 reads FYNNEI. Profiled with immunoSEQ multiplex PCR; TCRdb holds only in-frame clones, not every one. The data hold 260,000 or so clones, with approximately 80% observed a single time. The sample comprised PBMCs. The TCR originated in a woman aged 60-75 years with lung cancer. The chain has TRBV2 and TRBJ1-5, with D possibly being TRBD1 (5 bases). CDR3 in amino acids: CASSEGTIGQPQHF. The CDR3 DNA is TGTGCCAGCAGCGAAGGGACTATCGGGCAGCCCCAGCATTTT.